Each of the 3 T cell receptor beta chains below was sequenced from the same sample in a study of OX40 agonist ivuxolimab in advanced cancers. The protocol was immunoSEQ multiplex PCR, while the TCRdb copy is restricted to in-frame clones and leaves out a portion. The table shows about 50,000 clones, with 80% to 85% occurring only once. The sequencing here drew on CD4+ or CD8+ T cells sorted from blood, taken in a trial of the OX40 agonist ivuxolimab. Source of these receptors: an adult with an advanced solid tumor such as melanoma, head and neck, liver or kidney cancer.

The CDR3 spells CASSLTGQGTNEKLFF. The CDR3 DNA sequence: TGCGCCAGCAGCTTGACGGGCCAGGGGACTAATGAAAAACTGTTTTTT. The chain couples TRBV5-1 to TRBJ1-4; tentative D call: TRBD1 (6 bases). V lost 1 base and J 2 bases, leaving 12 bases between the germline ends. Germline V gene lookup returns CDR1 SGHRS and CDR2 YFSETQ. This CDR3 region has 16 residues.

This sequence joins TRBV5-1 and TRBJ2-5, with TRBD1 matching 9 bases. This CDR3 has 14 residues. V shed 4 bases and J 2 bases; nucleotides not matched to a gene: 3. Germline CDR1 reads SGHRS; CDR2 reads YFSETQ. CDR3 bases: TGCGCCAGCAGCGTACAGGGGGCTCAAGAGACCCAGTACTTC. Translated: CASSVQGAQETQYF.

This CDR3 is CASSFSGRAPNEQFF. As DNA, the CDR3 is TGTGCCAGCAGCTTTTCGGGACGGGCACCCAATGAGCAGTTCTTC. The J gene is TRBJ2-1, the V gene TRBV7-9; D could derive from TRBD1 or TRBD2 (5 bases each). Per the germline V gene, CDR1 is SEHNR and CDR2 is FQNEAQ (reference sequence). This CDR3 is built from 15 residues. With 3 bases removed from V and 6 bases from J, the gap between germline ends came to 15 bases.